A single sample gave rise to the 27 T cell receptor beta chains below, sequenced in a study of cytomegalovirus exposure and HLA in healthy donors. In the PCR, 60 Vbeta and 13 Jbeta primers were used. Only in-frame clones appear in the TCRdb table, and some are missing; sequencing was by immunoSEQ multiplex PCR. The sample has about 51,000 clones. The source material was PBMCs. The receptors here all came from a man in his forties or fifties in good health and CMV-seropositive.

The CDR3 sequence is CAISVELAGHEQYF. Written as DNA, the CDR3 is TGTGCCATCAGTGTGGAACTAGCGGGCCACGAGCAGTACTTC. The V gene is TRBV10-3, the J gene TRBJ2-7; TRBD2 aligns across 9 bases. CDR1 is ENHRY and CDR2 is SYGVKD in the germline V gene. The CDR3 loop spans 14 amino acids. With V trimmed by 4 bases and J by 5 bases, 6 bases remained unmatched.

The chain couples TRBV28 to TRBJ1-1; 12 nucleotides match TRBD1. V lost 5 bases and J lost 5; bases outside the gene matches: 15. The CDR3 loop spans 18 amino acids. Germline CDR1 MDHEN, CDR2 SYDVKM. This CDR3 reads CASSAPVGQGAGGTEAFF. The CDR3 region has the DNA TGTGCCAGCAGTGCCCCGGTGGGACAGGGGGCCGGTGGTACTGAAGCTTTCTTT.

V gene TRBV6-5 combines with J gene TRBJ2-5; TRBD2 is a possible D gene (5 bases). Trimming took 0 bases from V and 3 from J, leaving 11 bases between them. Germline V gene lookup returns CDR1 MNHEY and CDR2 SVGAGI. The CDR3 is made up of 15 amino acids. CDR3 in amino acids: CASSYSRWREETQYF. In DNA form, the CDR3 reads TGTGCCAGCAGTTACTCCCGGTGGCGGGAAGAGACCCAGTACTTC.

The V and J genes are TRBV6-5 and TRBJ1-5; D unclear. CDR1 is MNHEY and CDR2 is SVGAGI in the germline V gene. The V end lost 6 bases, the J end lost 1 base, and 7 bases lay between the germline ends. CDR3 length: 13 residues. The CDR3: CASRRSSNQPQHF. Written as DNA, the CDR3 is TGTGCCAGCAGGCGATCGAGCAATCAGCCCCAGCATTTT.

The chain employs TRBV7-2 and TRBJ2-2, with D possibly matching TRBD1 (6 bases). V lost 5 bases and J 6 bases, leaving 13 bases between the germline ends. This CDR3 has 14 amino acids. Germline CDR1 is SGHTA and CDR2 is FQGNSA. The CDR3 DNA is TGTGCCAGCAGCCGAACCAGGGGCGCCGGGGAGCTGTTTTTT. It specifies CASSRTRGAGELFF.

The rearrangement links TRBV30 to TRBJ1-1; TRBD1 might be the D (5 bases). Trimming pared 0 bases from V and 4 bases from J, leaving 12 bases between. This CDR3 is built from 14 residues. The germline V gene encodes CDR1 GTSNPN and CDR2 SVGIG (reference sequence). In DNA, the CDR3 is TGTGCCTGGAGTGTACGTCAGGGCGGCACTGAAGCTTTCTTT. It specifies CAWSVRQGGTEAFF.

The chain recombines TRBV5-6 with TRBJ2-1, with 14 nucleotides matching TRBD2. The ends lost 2 bases at V and 9 bases at J; junction bases unmatched: 4. This CDR3 has 15 residues. Germline CDR1 and CDR2: SGHDT and YYEEEE. In nucleotides, the CDR3 is TGTGCCAGCAGCTTCGGGACTAGCGGGAGTAGTGAGCAGTTCTTC. It codes for CASSFGTSGSSEQFF. The variable domain in full, with the rest retrieved from reference TRBV5-6 and TRBJ2-1, is DAGVTQSPTHLIKTRGQQVTLRCSPKSGHDTVSWYQQALGQGPQFIFQYYEEEERQRGNFPDRFSGHQFPNYSSELNVNALLLGDSALYLCASSFGTSGSSEQFFGPGTRLTVL.

This chain links TRBV19 with TRBJ2-5; 15 nucleotides agree with TRBD2. CDR3 size: 15 residues. The junction had 3 bases not matched to a gene; V was cut back by 6 bases and J by 4 bases. Germline V gene lookup returns CDR1 LNHDA and CDR2 SQIVND (reference sequence). CDR3 sequence: CASRGLAGGGETQYF. Here the CDR3 DNA reads TGTGCCAGTAGGGGACTAGCGGGAGGTGGAGAGACCCAGTACTTC.

The chain combines TRBV19 with TRBJ2-2, with D unclear. This CDR3 is built from 14 residues. Trimming cost V 4 bases and J 3 bases, with 9 bases left between them. CDR1 is LNHDA and CDR2 is SQIVND in the germline V gene (reference sequence). The CDR3 sequence: CASSTISHTGELFF. CDR3 sequence (DNA): TGTGCCAGTAGTACGATCAGTCACACCGGGGAGCTGTTTTTT.

V usage is TRBV4-2 and J usage is TRBJ2-7; D remains unclear. V dropped 1 base and J dropped 0 bases, with 7 bases sitting between them. CDR3 length: 14 amino acids. Germline CDR1 reads LGHNA; CDR2 reads YNFKEQ. The CDR3 region has the DNA TGTGCCAGCAGCCAAGGCGGCAGCTCCTACGAGCAGTACTTC. Translated, it gives CASSQGGSSYEQYF.

The CDR3: CANRVNRGLGGAVYEQYF. CDR3 coding DNA: TGTGCCAACCGGGTGAACAGGGGGCTGGGGGGGGCGGTCTACGAGCAGTACTTC. The chain combines TRBV2 with TRBJ2-7; 9 bases align to TRBD1. The CDR3 has 18 residues. CDR1 and CDR2 (germline): SNHLY, FYNNEI. V lost 10 bases to trimming and J lost 3 bases; unmatched junction nucleotides: 22.

The chain joins TRBV7-2 to TRBJ2-5, with a possible D match to TRBD1 (5 bases). V lost 5 bases and J 7 bases, leaving 17 bases between the germline ends. Germline assignment: CDR1 SGHTA and CDR2 FQGNSA. CDR3 length: 14 amino acids. The CDR3 sequence: CASSAPTGAATQYF. The CDR3 nucleotides read TGTGCCAGCAGCGCCCCTACAGGAGCTGCGACCCAGTACTTC.

The CDR3 nucleotides are TGTGCCAGCAGCTTAGTTATCAACGCAGACCGTAGAGGTACCGGGGAGCTGTTTTTT. This translates into CASSLVINADRRGTGELFF. This sequence joins TRBV13 and TRBJ2-2; no definite D call. V was cut by 1 base and J by 5 bases, with 23 bases left in between. This CDR3 region has 19 residues. The germline gives CDR1 PRHDT, CDR2 FYEKMQ (reference sequence).

The rearrangement joins TRBV11-2 to TRBJ2-3; D possibly corresponds to TRBD2 (5 bases). This CDR3 contains 13 residues. Trimming cost V 5 bases and J 6 bases, with 12 bases left between them. Germline-derived CDR1 and CDR2 are SGHAT and FQNNGV. The CDR3 reads CASSPWPGDTQYF. The CDR3 coding sequence is TGTGCCAGCAGCCCGTGGCCGGGGGATACGCAGTATTTT.

The J gene is TRBJ1-5, the V gene TRBV6-4, with a weak D call TRBD1 (6 bases). Trimming pared 6 bases from V and 6 bases from J, leaving 15 bases between. Germline V gene lookup returns CDR1 MRHNA and CDR2 SNTAGT. There are 14 residues in the CDR3. The DNA of the CDR3 is TGTGCCAGCAGCCCCGGGACAACTTCTCAGCCCCAGCATTTT. Amino acids: CASSPGTTSQPQHF.

For the CDR3, the DNA is TGTGCCAGCTCACCGCAGGGGAGCTCCTACGAGCAGTACTTC. Its protein product is CASSPQGSSYEQYF. This sequence joins TRBV18 and TRBJ2-7, with D perhaps matching TRBD1 (6 bases). The CDR3 runs 14 residues. Trimming pared 3 bases from V and 0 bases from J, leaving 9 bases between. The V gene's germline CDR1 is KGHSH and CDR2 LQKENI.

The genes are TRBV29-1 and TRBJ1-5, with 8 bases that match TRBD1. This CDR3 spans 14 amino acids. V trimming: 5 bases; J trimming: 0 bases; junction bases outside the gene matches: 3. CDR1 and CDR2 (germline): SQVTM, ANQGSEA. CDR3 sequence reads: CSVRGQGSNQPQHF. DNA of the CDR3: TGCAGCGTTCGCGGACAGGGTAGCAATCAGCCCCAGCATTTT.

This sequence joins TRBV4-3 and TRBJ1-2, with D perhaps matching TRBD1 (5 bases). There are 14 residues in the CDR3. CDR1 and CDR2 from the germline V gene are LGHNA and YSLEER. The V end was cut by 4 bases, the J end by 4 bases, with 13 bases between. CDR3 region: CASSPFQDTYGYTF. The CDR3 DNA reads TGCGCCAGCAGCCCCTTTCAGGACACCTATGGCTACACCTTC.

V and J are TRBV5-1 and TRBJ1-1; 8 bases are shared with TRBD1. Germline-derived CDR1 and CDR2 are SGHRS and YFSETQ. After removal of 6 bases from V and 2 bases from J, the junction contained 15 bases not matched to a gene. The CDR3 is 17 residues long. The CDR3 region is CASKKVAWDRSNTEAFF. CDR3 DNA: TGCGCCAGCAAGAAAGTAGCCTGGGACAGGAGCAACACTGAAGCTTTCTTT.

In regard to this clone: At one boundary the junction diverges from the germline segment, which might be a read error. V gene TRBV28 combines with J gene TRBJ2-7, with a weak D call TRBD2 (7 bases). Germline lookup yields CDR1 MDHEN and CDR2 SYDVKM. CDR3 length equals 13 residues. CDR3 protein: CASSLAGAYGQYF. For the CDR3, the DNA is TGTGCCAGCAGTCTTGCGGGGGCCTACGGGCAGTACTTC. Supplemented by reference TRBV28 and TRBJ2-7, the full variable domain reads DVKVTQSSRYLVKRTGEKVFLECVQDMDHENMFWYRQDPGLGLRLIYFSYDVKMKEKGDIPEGYSVSREKKERFSLILESASTNQTSMYLCASSLAGAYGQYFGPGTRLTVT.

The chain links TRBV11-2 to TRBJ2-7; D is unclear. Germline V lookup: CDR1 SGHAT, CDR2 FQNNGV. With 4 bases removed from V and 3 bases from J, the gap between germline ends came to 10 bases. This CDR3 comprises 13 residues. The CDR3 loop reads CASSSTADYEQYF. DNA of the CDR3: TGTGCCAGCAGCTCCACAGCAGACTACGAGCAGTACTTC.

The V and J genes are TRBV30 and TRBJ1-1, with D possibly matching TRBD1 (5 bases). Trimming removed 3 bases at V and 0 bases at J, with 8 bases between. CDR3 length: 13 residues. The germline CDR1 and CDR2 sequences are GTSNPN and SVGIG (reference sequence). In nucleotides, the CDR3 is TGTGCCTGGAGGTCAGGGTTGAACACTGAAGCTTTCTTT. This translates into CAWRSGLNTEAFF.

This rearrangement joins TRBV7-8 to TRBJ2-5; 12 bases fit TRBD2. The CDR3 is 16 residues long. The V and J ends lost 7 bases and 6 bases, in that order; junction bases with no gene match: 12. CDR1 SGHVS and CDR2 FQNEAQ come from the germline V gene. CDR3 loop: CASTSETSGRTKTQYF. The CDR3 DNA sequence: TGTGCCAGCACTAGTGAGACTAGCGGGAGAACGAAGACCCAGTACTTC.

V usage is TRBV14 and J usage is TRBJ1-2; unclear D gene. Germline CDR1 reads SGHDN; CDR2 reads FVKESK. The CDR3 has 13 residues. V was cut by 1 base and J by 8 bases, with 11 bases left in between. Here the CDR3 reads CASSQVRSEGYTF. As DNA, the CDR3 is TGTGCCAGCAGCCAAGTCAGGTCGGAAGGCTACACCTTC.

The chain recombines TRBV7-2 with TRBJ2-3, with 7 bases lining up with TRBD2. Germline CDR1 reads SGHTA; CDR2 reads FQGNSA. This CDR3 spans 15 amino acids. The junction had 3 bases not matched to a gene; V was cut back by 0 bases and J by 3 bases. The CDR3 loop is CASSLAGLGTDTQYF. DNA of the CDR3: TGTGCCAGCAGCTTAGCAGGACTAGGGACAGATACGCAGTATTTT.

The V gene is TRBV7-2, the J gene TRBJ1-4; D is possibly TRBD1 (5 bases). Trimming left V 5 bases short and J 10 bases short, with 29 bases between. CDR1 is SGHTA and CDR2 is FQGNSA in the germline V gene. This CDR3 region has 18 residues. The CDR3 region has the DNA TGTGCCAGCAGCATATTACCGGGCCGTTTCATCATCGGGGGAAAACTGTTTTTT. It yields the protein CASSILPGRFIIGGKLFF. Full variable domain (remainder filled in from reference TRBV7-2 and TRBJ1-4): GAGVSQSPSNKVTEKGKDVELRCDPISGHTALYWYRQSLGQGLEFLIYFQGNSAPDKSGLPSDRFSAERTGGSVSTLTIQRTQQEDSAVYLCASSILPGRFIIGGKLFFGSGTQLSVL.

This chain's CDR3 is CASRGGKDAYNEQFF. In DNA form, the CDR3 reads TGCGCCAGCAGGGGGGGGAAGGATGCTTACAATGAGCAGTTCTTC. The V and J genes are TRBV4-3 and TRBJ2-1; TRBD2 matches 7 bases. Germline V lookup: CDR1 LGHNA, CDR2 YSLEER. This CDR3 region has 15 residues. J gave up 4 bases and V 6 bases, and 9 bases lay outside the gene matches.